This T cell receptor (beta chain) was recovered during a study of vaccination effects on CD4 cells after COVID-19. Study-level background: Following the second dose by a median of 72 days, the post-vaccine samples were obtained. IL-2 at about 10 IU/ml and peptides at 10 ug/ml were added to cultured PBMC, around 2.2 million per well. Regarding the study as a whole: At late timepoints after vaccination, vaccine- and infection-induced clones shrank markedly.

The authors isolated CD4+ T cells after roughly 10 days of culture. Two-dose vaccination with either BNT162b2 or mRNA-1273 was given to the participants. It was on days 3 and 7 that half the medium was replaced with IL-2 medium. V was trimmed by 7 bases and J by 5 bases, leaving 14 bases between them. There are 13 residues in the CDR3. Data came from immunoSEQ multiplex PCR; TCRdb stores just in-frame clones and leaves some out. The sample gives fewer than 75,000 clones, 70% to 85% of which show up once; more than 2% is in the top ten. This clone was counted a few times. No antigen is known for it. This TCR was recovered from a human donor who received a COVID-19 vaccine. This specimen was CD4+ T cells from PBMCs cultured without peptide, taken after COVID-19 vaccination. The V gene is TRBV12-3 or TRBV12-4, the J gene TRBJ1-2, with a tentative D call TRBD1 (6 bases). The CDR3 DNA sequence: TGTGCCAGCAAGACAGGAGCAAGATATGGCTACACCTTC. Translating it yields CASKTGARYGYTF.